The 4 T cell receptor beta chains given below trace back to one sample, sequenced in a study of OX40 agonist ivuxolimab in advanced cancers. Using immunoSEQ multiplex PCR, the repertoire was profiled, and TCRdb retains in-frame clones only, with some absent. This sample yields about 77,000 clones, of which about 83% are seen a single time; under 0.8% belongs to the top ten. Material: CD4+ or CD8+ T cells sorted from blood, obtained in a trial of the OX40 agonist ivuxolimab. These receptors originate from an adult with an advanced solid tumor such as melanoma, head and neck, liver or kidney cancer.

The chain carries TRBV27 and TRBJ2-5; 10 nucleotides line up with TRBD2. Germline loops: CDR1 MNHEY, CDR2 SMNVEV (reference sequence). Trimming took 7 bases from V and 5 from J; bases not matched to a gene: 10. The CDR3 extends over 15 amino acids. DNA of the CDR3: TGTGCCAGCAAAGAGCGGGGGGGCCCCACCGAGACCCAGTACTTC. This sequence encodes CASKERGGPTETQYF.

This chain connects TRBV28 to TRBJ2-5; D is undetermined. The CDR3 is made up of 15 amino acids. Germline-derived CDR1 and CDR2 are MDHEN and SYDVKM. V lost 4 bases and J lost 1, with 13 bases in between. The CDR3 reads CASSSLRRPQETQYF. Written as DNA, the CDR3 is TGTGCCAGCAGTTCCCTCAGGAGACCCCAAGAGACCCAGTACTTC.

The genes are TRBV9 and TRBJ2-1; D tentatively fits TRBD1 or TRBD2 (6 bases each). This CDR3 spans 15 amino acids. The V end was cut by 0 bases, the J end by 7 bases, with 14 bases between. Germline CDR1 and CDR2: SGDLS and YYNGEE. The CDR3 reads CASSVEEGGWNEQFF. As DNA, the CDR3 is TGTGCCAGCAGCGTAGAGGAAGGGGGGTGGAATGAGCAGTTCTTC.

V is TRBV7-9 and J is TRBJ2-3; TRBD1 might be the D (5 bases). Germline V gives CDR1 SEHNR, CDR2 FQNEAQ (reference sequence). Trimming removed 4 bases at V and 3 bases at J, with 8 bases between. This CDR3 comprises 13 residues. The CDR3: CASSSAGTDTQYF. In DNA, the CDR3 is TGTGCCAGCAGCTCCGCAGGGACAGATACGCAGTATTTT.